Each of the 30 T cell receptor beta chains below was sequenced from the same sample in a study of T cells in localized non-small cell lung cancer. TCRdb's table, derived via immunoSEQ multiplex PCR, lists solely in-frame clones and lacks some. The repertoire holds about 24,000 clones, roughly 90% seen once, with 5.5% to 6.5% in the top ten. The input for sequencing was PBMCs, taken before any cancer treatment. All receptors come from a man between 40 and 75 years old with stage II lung adenocarcinoma.

This sequence joins TRBV14 and TRBJ2-7; D possibly uses TRBD1 or TRBD2 (5 bases each). Trimming shortened V by 3 bases and J by 4 bases, and 22 bases separated the two germline ends. Germline loops: CDR1 SGHDN, CDR2 FVKESK. This CDR3 spans 17 amino acids. CDR3 nucleotides: TGTGCCAGCAGCCAGTTAGCCGGGACGAAGGTGGAATACGAGCAGTACTTC. Translating gives CASSQLAGTKVEYEQYF.

The chain combines TRBV19 with TRBJ1-2; D is uncertain. The V and J ends lost 4 bases and 3 bases respectively, with 15 bases between them. Per the germline V gene, CDR1 is LNHDA and CDR2 is SQIVND (reference sequence). The CDR3 is made up of 15 amino acids. This CDR3 is CASSTHQKGDYGYTF. CDR3 in DNA: TGTGCCAGTAGTACACACCAAAAAGGAGACTATGGCTACACCTTC.

The rearrangement links TRBV12-5 to TRBJ2-1; 13 bases agree with TRBD2. The CDR3 totals 15 residues. The germline V gene has CDR1 LGHNT and CDR2 FRNRAP. V was pared by 6 bases and J by 8 bases, with 7 bases of the junction left unmatched. The CDR3 sequence: CASGTLTSGRYEQFF. Written as DNA, the CDR3 is TGTGCTAGTGGCACTCTGACTAGCGGGAGGTATGAGCAGTTCTTC.

This chain connects TRBV11-3 to TRBJ2-3; TRBD2 matches 11 bases. The J segment lost 4 bases and the V segment lost 0 bases, leaving 9 bases of the junction unmatched. Germline-derived CDR1 and CDR2 are SGHNT and YENEEA. The CDR3 is 18 residues long. The CDR3 is CASSLEISGRAVADTQYF. The CDR3 DNA reads TGTGCCAGCAGCTTAGAGATTAGCGGGAGGGCCGTAGCAGATACGCAGTATTTT.

V and J are TRBV19 and TRBJ2-7, with TRBD1 as a possible D gene (5 bases). From germline, CDR1 is LNHDA and CDR2 SQIVND (reference sequence). There are 15 residues in the CDR3. With 5 bases removed from V and 7 bases from J, the gap between germline ends came to 21 bases. For the CDR3, the DNA is TGTGCCAGTAGTCTTTCGATCCAGGGCATAGGGGAGCAGTACTTC. Protein sequence: CASSLSIQGIGEQYF.

The sample holds one count of this clone. CDR3 bases: TGTGCCAGCAGCTCTGGACAGGGGGCGGAAGGCTACACCTTC. Residues: CASSSGQGAEGYTF. This sequence joins TRBV5-6 and TRBJ1-2, with 11 bases matching TRBD1. Germline CDR1 reads SGHDT; CDR2 reads YYEEEE. CDR3 length equals 14 residues. V shed 3 bases and J 8 bases; nucleotides not matched to a gene: 6.

The V call is TRBV19, the J call TRBJ1-5, with 7 bases fitting TRBD1. Germline-derived CDR1 and CDR2 are LNHDA and SQIVND (reference sequence). The CDR3 extends over 14 amino acids. Losses at the gene ends were 7 bases for V and 5 bases for J; bases not matched to a gene: 8. CDR3 protein: CASTKTGFDQPQHF. CDR3 bases: TGTGCCAGTACCAAGACAGGGTTCGATCAGCCCCAGCATTTT.

The genes are TRBV7-9 and TRBJ2-1; TRBD1 is a possible D gene (5 bases). Germline V CDR1 and CDR2: SEHNR, FQNEAQ (reference sequence). This CDR3 has 14 amino acids. V was clipped by 4 bases and J by 0 bases, with 7 bases between them. DNA of the CDR3: TGTGCCAGCAGCTCCAGGGTCTCCTACAATGAGCAGTTCTTC. Translation gives CASSSRVSYNEQFF.

V and J are TRBV28 and TRBJ2-1; 10 bases match TRBD2. The CDR3 sequence is 15 residues long. Per germline, CDR1 MDHEN and CDR2 SYDVKM. J was trimmed by 3 bases and V by 2 bases; bases with no gene match: 1. The CDR3 is CASSLGTSDYNEQFF. The CDR3 DNA is TGTGCCAGCAGTTTAGGGACTAGCGACTACAATGAGCAGTTCTTC.

This chain connects TRBV5-1 to TRBJ1-1; the match to TRBD1 covers 10 bases. Trimming removed 4 bases from V and 10 bases from J; junction bases left unmatched: 7. From germline, CDR1 is SGHRS and CDR2 YFSETQ. The CDR3 runs 13 residues. Written as DNA, the CDR3 is TGCGCCAGCAGCCGGACAGGGGGATATCGAGCTTTCTTT. Translating it yields CASSRTGGYRAFF.

The V gene is TRBV4-1, the J gene TRBJ2-7; 7 positions agree with TRBD1. Germline-derived CDR1 and CDR2 are MGHRA and YSYEKL. V shed 4 bases and J 3 bases; nucleotides not matched to a gene: 9. There are 15 residues in the CDR3. The CDR3 spells CASSLSPGQNYEQYF. Here the CDR3 DNA reads TGCGCCAGCAGCCTATCGCCGGGACAGAACTACGAGCAGTACTTC.

The chain has TRBV18 and TRBJ1-2, with D hard to call. Looked up from germline, CDR1 is KGHSH and CDR2 is LQKENI. Trimming took off 1 base at V and 2 bases at J, with 8 bases between the two ends. CDR3 length equals 14 residues. The CDR3 nucleotides read TGTGCCAGCTCACCACGTCCAGAGAACTATGGCTACACCTTC. Translated: CASSPRPENYGYTF.

J is TRBJ1-2 and V is TRBV4-1, with 8 bases matching TRBD1. After removal of 0 bases from V and 6 bases from J, the junction contained 12 bases not matched to a gene. The CDR3 is 17 residues long. Germline V gene lookup returns CDR1 MGHRA and CDR2 YSYEKL. The CDR3 is CASSQESTPGGGDGYTF. The CDR3 coding sequence is TGCGCCAGCAGCCAAGAAAGTACCCCAGGGGGCGGGGATGGCTACACCTTC.

The chain carries TRBV10-1 and TRBJ2-2, with D possibly matching TRBD1 (6 bases). The CDR3 is 17 amino acids. Germline V gene lookup returns CDR1 WNHNN and CDR2 SYGVQD (reference sequence). The V end was cut by 2 bases, the J end by 7 bases, with 20 bases between. CDR3 bases: TGCGCCAGCAGTGAGGGGGGCAGGGCGAAGTCGATCGGGGAGCTGTTTTTT. It encodes CASSEGGRAKSIGELFF.

This chain connects TRBV2 to TRBJ1-5; 11 positions agree with TRBD1. Unmatched junction bases numbered 2, after V lost 8 bases and J lost 2 bases. Germline V gives CDR1 SNHLY, CDR2 FYNNEI. This CDR3 spans 14 amino acids. CDR3 amino acids: CASGGQGGNQPQHF. The CDR3 bases are TGTGCCAGCGGGGGACAGGGGGGCAATCAGCCCCAGCATTTT.

The rearrangement uses TRBV7-2 and TRBJ2-7; TRBD2 matches at 9 bases. Germline V gene sequence: CDR1 SGHTA, CDR2 FQGNSA. Trimming at V came to 4 bases and at J to 1 base, leaving 5 bases not matched to a gene. The CDR3 totals 15 residues. The CDR3 protein is CASSYSGGPSYEQYF. The CDR3 region has the DNA TGTGCCAGCAGCTACAGCGGGGGGCCTTCCTACGAGCAGTACTTC.

This clone has only one observation. This chain links TRBV6-5 with TRBJ1-1; D unresolved. This CDR3 comprises 14 residues. V was clipped by 4 bases and J by 1 base, with 10 bases between them. Germline values: CDR1 MNHEY, CDR2 SVGAGI. Here the CDR3 reads CASSSDLGNTEAFF. Written as DNA, the CDR3 is TGTGCCAGCAGTTCAGACCTGGGGAACACTGAAGCTTTCTTT.

The rearrangement links TRBV9 to TRBJ2-1, with TRBD2 identical over 14 bases. The V gene end was trimmed by 3 bases and the J gene end by 0 bases; junction bases not matched to a gene: 11. The germline V gene encodes CDR1 SGDLS and CDR2 YYNGEE. The CDR3 sequence is 20 residues long. This CDR3 is CASSATGTSGSWFSYNEQFF. Here the CDR3 DNA reads TGTGCCAGCAGCGCGACCGGGACTAGCGGGAGTTGGTTCTCCTACAATGAGCAGTTCTTC.

The J gene is TRBJ2-7, the V gene TRBV21-1; the table's D call, TRBD2, was not checked against the DNA. TRBV21-1 represents a pseudogene. The CDR3 has 14 residues. As DNA, the CDR3 is TGTGCCAGCAGGGTCGGACTAGCGGGACACGAGCAGTACTTC. Translating it yields CASRVGLAGHEQYF.

The chain carries TRBV10-3 and TRBJ1-3; no clear D gene. This CDR3 has 13 residues. CDR1 is ENHRY, CDR2 SYGVKD, per germline. Trimming took off 3 bases at V and 4 bases at J, with 7 bases between the two ends. The CDR3 region is CAISEGAGNTIYF. CDR3 coding DNA: TGTGCCATCAGTGAAGGCGCAGGAAACACCATATATTTT.

This chain joins TRBV9 and TRBJ1-1; D possibly corresponds to TRBD1 (6 bases). The CDR3 contains 14 residues. Trimming pared 3 bases from V and 4 bases from J, leaving 13 bases between. Germline assignment: CDR1 SGDLS and CDR2 YYNGEE. In DNA, the CDR3 is TGTGCCAGCAGCGCACAGGGAGCCGGCACTGAAGCTTTCTTT. Its protein product is CASSAQGAGTEAFF.

The rearrangement uses TRBV4-3 and TRBJ1-6, with D unclear. The ends were cut back, 4 bases at V and 6 bases at J, with 13 bases in the middle. There are 15 residues in the CDR3. Germline assignment: CDR1 LGHNA and CDR2 YSLEER. The CDR3 nucleotides are TGCGCCAGCAGCCCCAGCTTGACCACTAATTCACCCCTCCACTTT. Translation gives CASSPSLTTNSPLHF.

The genes are TRBV19 and TRBJ1-1; 7 bases are shared with TRBD1. Germline loops: CDR1 LNHDA, CDR2 SQIVND (reference sequence). The CDR3 extends over 13 amino acids. J lost 6 bases, V lost 5 bases, and 6 bases had no gene match. CDR3: CASSYQGVAEAFF. The CDR3 nucleotides are TGTGCCAGTAGTTACCAGGGGGTGGCTGAAGCTTTCTTT. The whole variable domain, remainder taken from reference TRBV19 and TRBJ1-1, is DGGITQSPKYLFRKEGQNVTLSCEQNLNHDAMYWYRQDPGQGLRLIYYSQIVNDFQKGDIAEGYSVSREKKESFPLTVTSAQKNPTAFYLCASSYQGVAEAFFGQGTRLTVV.

The table lists this clone with a count of one. The chain employs TRBV5-1 and TRBJ1-1; possibly TRBD1 for D (5 bases). CDR3 size: 14 residues. V was shortened by 4 bases and J by 1 base, with 11 bases between the two germline ends. CDR1 is SGHRS and CDR2 is YFSETQ in the germline V gene. CDR3 sequence reads: CASSIGGANTEAFF. CDR3 DNA: TGCGCCAGCAGCATCGGTGGGGCGAACACTGAAGCTTTCTTT. Full variable domain (remainder filled in from reference TRBV5-1 and TRBJ1-1): KAGVTQTPRYLIKTRGQQVTLSCSPISGHRSVSWYQQTPGQGLQFLFEYFSETQRNKGNFPGRFSGRQFSNSRSEMNVSTLELGDSALYLCASSIGGANTEAFFGQGTRLTVV.

The V and J genes are TRBV7-9 and TRBJ2-2, with D unresolved. The CDR3 spans 12 residues. Germline V gene data show CDR1 as SEHNR and CDR2 as FQNEAQ (reference sequence). The V and J ends lost 2 bases and 6 bases respectively, with 4 bases between them. CDR3 nucleotide sequence: TGTGCCAGCAGCTTATATCCCGGGGAGCTGTTTTTT. Protein sequence: CASSLYPGELFF.

The chain has TRBV6-1 and TRBJ1-2, with D unclear. V lost 4 bases, J lost 4 bases, and 10 bases lay in between. Germline V gene lookup returns CDR1 MNHNS and CDR2 SASEGT. This CDR3 comprises 13 residues. CDR3 loop: CASSGQAIYGYTF. The DNA for the CDR3 is TGTGCCAGCAGTGGTCAGGCCATCTATGGCTACACCTTC.

This chain uses TRBV9 with TRBJ2-3; 10 nucleotides align to TRBD1. The CDR3 contains 15 residues. V was pared by 2 bases and J by 6 bases, with 6 bases of the junction left unmatched. Germline lookup yields CDR1 SGDLS and CDR2 YYNGEE. The CDR3 DNA is TGTGCCAGCAGCGTTACGACAGGGGGCGCGGATACGCAGTATTTT. This encodes CASSVTTGGADTQYF.

V usage is TRBV30 and J usage is TRBJ1-2, with 8 bases matching TRBD1. With 7 bases clipped from V and 5 bases from J, the junction kept 9 bases outside the gene matches. The germline gives CDR1 GTSNPN, CDR2 SVGIG (reference sequence). There are 13 residues in the CDR3. The CDR3 DNA is TGTGCCTTTTCCCGGGACAGGCCTTATGGCTACACCTTC. Translating it yields CAFSRDRPYGYTF.

The genes are TRBV9 and TRBJ2-3; a weak D match, TRBD2 (6 bases). Germline V gene sequence: CDR1 SGDLS, CDR2 YYNGEE. V lost 0 bases to trimming and J lost 1 base, with 9 bases between them. This CDR3 is built from 15 residues. The chain's CDR3 is CASSVARERTDTQYF. As DNA, the CDR3 is TGTGCCAGCAGCGTAGCACGGGAGCGCACAGATACGCAGTATTTT.

This clone was detected only a few times. The chain is built from TRBV5-1 and TRBJ1-4; the match to TRBD1 covers 7 bases. The CDR3 is made up of 16 amino acids. J lost 7 bases, V lost 0 bases, and 9 bases had no gene match. The germline CDR1 and CDR2 sequences are SGHRS and YFSETQ. CDR3 residues: CASSLGPQGVGEKLFF. In nucleotides, the CDR3 is TGCGCCAGCAGCTTGGGACCCCAGGGGGTAGGTGAAAAACTGTTTTTT.